Each of the 13 T cell receptor beta chains below was sequenced from the same sample in a study of blood T cell repertoires in COVID-19. Repertoires were generated with immunoSEQ multiplex PCR, while TCRdb's copy carries only in-frame clones and drops some. The sample records 90,000 to 130,000 clones, 76% being singletons. Sequencing was done on a sample of peripheral blood. Receptors were obtained from a woman older than 75 with acute or convalescent COVID-19.

The chain links TRBV27 to TRBJ1-1; D not resolved. Trimming pared 2 bases from V and 3 bases from J, leaving 13 bases between. Germline V lookup: CDR1 MNHEY, CDR2 SMNVEV (reference sequence). CDR3 size: 15 residues. The CDR3 loop is CASSLRPTADTEAFF. The CDR3 nucleotides read TGTGCCAGCAGTTTAAGGCCTACTGCGGACACTGAAGCTTTCTTT.

The chain uses TRBV5-1 and TRBJ1-3; D remains unclear. The V gene lost 3 bases and the J gene lost 16 bases, with 23 bases spanning the gap. The CDR3 totals 14 residues. Germline V CDR1 and CDR2: SGHRS, YFSETQ. The CDR3 here is CASSSGPGSVEVYF. CDR3 coding DNA: TGCGCCAGCAGCTCTGGTCCCGGGAGTGTCGAAGTTTATTTT.

This clone was seen a few times. The chain links TRBV11-2 to TRBJ2-1, with 9 positions matching TRBD2. The CDR3 is made up of 15 amino acids. Germline V gene sequence: CDR1 SGHAT, CDR2 FQNNGV. The junction had 9 bases not matched to a gene; V was cut back by 5 bases and J by 7 bases. The CDR3 sequence: CASSRAREGGNEQFF. DNA of the CDR3: TGTGCCAGCAGCCGAGCGCGGGAGGGAGGGAATGAGCAGTTCTTC.

This clone was counted many times. Written as DNA, the CDR3 is TGTGCCAGCAGCGTAGCCGGGGGACAGGGGACCTACGAGCAGTACTTC. Protein product: CASSVAGGQGTYEQYF. The rearrangement links TRBV9 to TRBJ2-7; 10 bases map to TRBD1. V lost 0 bases to trimming and J lost 2 bases; unmatched junction nucleotides: 5. The germline CDR1 and CDR2 sequences are SGDLS and YYNGEE. CDR3 length equals 16 residues.

V usage is TRBV3-1 (or the pseudogene TRBV3-2) and J usage is TRBJ2-5; 7 nucleotides line up with TRBD1. There are 12 residues in the CDR3. Germline assignment: CDR1 LGHDT and CDR2 YNNKEL (reference sequence). J gave up 9 bases and V 2 bases, and 3 bases lay outside the gene matches. CDR3 nucleotides: TGTGCCAGCAGCCAAAGGGGGCGCTCCCAGTACTTC. Protein sequence: CASSQRGRSQYF.

This clone was picked up one time. The gene calls are TRBV4-1 and TRBJ2-7; D might be TRBD1 (5 bases). The ends were cut back, 2 bases at V and 4 bases at J, with 6 bases in the middle. Germline CDR1 and CDR2: MGHRA and YSYEKL. The CDR3 runs 12 residues. CDR3 DNA: TGCGCCAGCAGCCAACAGGGTTACGAGCAGTACTTC. Translation: CASSQQGYEQYF.

The V call is TRBV7-9, the J call TRBJ1-2; 10 bases line up with TRBD1. This CDR3 is built from 16 residues. CDR1 and CDR2 from the germline V gene are SEHNR and FQNEAQ (reference sequence). Trimming cost V 4 bases and J 6 bases; bases outside gene matches: 11. This chain's CDR3 is CASSYDPGQGHDGYTF. CDR3 DNA: TGTGCCAGCAGCTACGACCCGGGACAGGGGCACGATGGCTACACCTTC.

The chain couples TRBV7-8 to TRBJ2-1, with 7 bases that match TRBD2. CDR1 and CDR2 from the germline V gene are SGHVS and FQNEAQ. This CDR3 is 15 amino acids long. The junction had 12 bases not matched to a gene; V was cut back by 5 bases and J by 8 bases. CDR3 loop: CASSRGGDLPHEQFF. Written as DNA, the CDR3 is TGTGCCAGCAGCCGGGGAGGGGACCTTCCCCATGAGCAGTTCTTC.

This chain joins TRBV6-5 and TRBJ1-2, with D tentatively TRBD1 (5 bases). This CDR3 contains 13 residues. CDR1 and CDR2 from the germline V gene are MNHEY and SVGAGI. Trimming took off 2 bases at V and 8 bases at J, with 12 bases between the two ends. CDR3 region: CASSYGAGRGYTF. In nucleotides, the CDR3 is TGTGCCAGCAGTTACGGGGCAGGGCGGGGCTACACCTTC.

The CDR3 DNA reads as TGCGCCAGCAGTCAGAGCCGCGACAGTGTTCAAGAGACCCAGTACTTC. It codes for CASSQSRDSVQETQYF. The chain joins TRBV23-1 to TRBJ2-5, with a tentative D call TRBD1 (5 bases). TRBV23-1 is noted as an ORF with a role that remains uncertain. The V gene lost 3 bases and the J gene lost 2 bases, with 16 bases spanning the gap. This CDR3 spans 16 amino acids.

The chain has TRBV19 and TRBJ1-5; 7 positions agree with TRBD1. The ends lost 7 bases at V and 0 bases at J; junction bases unmatched: 12. Germline assignment: CDR1 LNHDA and CDR2 SQIVND (reference sequence). The CDR3 length is 17 residues. The CDR3 reads CASNGGGWVYSNQPQHF. The CDR3 DNA follows: TGTGCCAGTAATGGAGGGGGCTGGGTTTATAGCAATCAGCCCCAGCATTTT.

The chain joins TRBV7-9 to TRBJ2-4; 12 bases are shared with TRBD1. J gave up 8 bases and V 3 bases, and 5 bases lay outside the gene matches. The CDR3 extends over 15 amino acids. Germline V gives CDR1 SEHNR, CDR2 FQNEAQ (reference sequence). The CDR3 protein is CASSLGQGARDIQYF. DNA of the CDR3: TGTGCCAGCAGCTTGGGACAGGGGGCTCGGGACATTCAGTACTTC.

V usage is TRBV11-2 and J usage is TRBJ1-2; D may be TRBD1 (6 bases). This CDR3 is 14 amino acids long. Germline values: CDR1 SGHAT, CDR2 FQNNGV. Between the trimmed V and J ends, which lost 8 bases and 6 bases, there was a span of 19 bases. CDR3 in amino acids: CASVWTEGRHGYTF. The CDR3 DNA is TGTGCCAGCGTTTGGACAGAAGGCCGGCATGGCTACACCTTC.